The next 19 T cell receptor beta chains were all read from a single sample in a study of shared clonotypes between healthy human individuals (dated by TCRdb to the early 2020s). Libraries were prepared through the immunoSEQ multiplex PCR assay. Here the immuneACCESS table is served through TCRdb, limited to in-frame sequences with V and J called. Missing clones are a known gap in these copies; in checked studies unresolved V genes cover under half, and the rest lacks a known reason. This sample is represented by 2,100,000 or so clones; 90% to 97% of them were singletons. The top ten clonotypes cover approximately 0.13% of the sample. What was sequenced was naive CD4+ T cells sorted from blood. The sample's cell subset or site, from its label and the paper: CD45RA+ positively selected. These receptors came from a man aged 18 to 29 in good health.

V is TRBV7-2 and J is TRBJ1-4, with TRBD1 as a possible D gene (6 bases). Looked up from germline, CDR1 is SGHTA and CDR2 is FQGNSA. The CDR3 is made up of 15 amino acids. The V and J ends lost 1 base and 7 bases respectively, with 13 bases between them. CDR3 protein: CASSLGGQGTEKLFF. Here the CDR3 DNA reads TGTGCCAGCAGCTTAGGAGGGCAGGGGACTGAAAAACTGTTTTTT.

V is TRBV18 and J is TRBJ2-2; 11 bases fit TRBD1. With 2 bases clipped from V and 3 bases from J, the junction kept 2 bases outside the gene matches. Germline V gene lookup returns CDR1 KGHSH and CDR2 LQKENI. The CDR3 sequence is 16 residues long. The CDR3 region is CASSPGTGGYTGELFF. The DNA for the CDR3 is TGTGCCAGCTCACCAGGGACAGGGGGATACACCGGGGAGCTGTTTTTT.

CDR3 region: CASSVNGNQETQYF. The CDR3 DNA is TGTGCCAGCTCAGTAAACGGAAACCAAGAGACCCAGTACTTC. The chain employs TRBV18 and TRBJ2-5; no clear D. Germline-derived CDR1 and CDR2 are KGHSH and LQKENI. This CDR3 has 14 amino acids. V was cut by 5 bases and J by 0 bases, with 10 bases left in between.

The CDR3 loop is CASSYLGDHEQFF. CDR3 nucleotides: TGTGCCAGCAGTTATCTAGGGGACCATGAGCAGTTCTTC. The chain has TRBV6-5 and TRBJ2-1; either TRBD1 or TRBD2 may fit D (5 bases each). The CDR3 has 13 residues. V gave up 3 bases and J gave up 8 bases, with 11 bases separating them. CDR1 is MNHEY, CDR2 SVGAGI, per germline.

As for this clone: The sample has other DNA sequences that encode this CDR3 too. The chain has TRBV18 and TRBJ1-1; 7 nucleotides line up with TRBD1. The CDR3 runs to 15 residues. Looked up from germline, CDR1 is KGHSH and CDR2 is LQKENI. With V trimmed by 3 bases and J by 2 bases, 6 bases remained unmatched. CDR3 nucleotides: TGTGCCAGCTCACCCCTCCGACAGGGTAACACTGAAGCTTTCTTT. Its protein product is CASSPLRQGNTEAFF.

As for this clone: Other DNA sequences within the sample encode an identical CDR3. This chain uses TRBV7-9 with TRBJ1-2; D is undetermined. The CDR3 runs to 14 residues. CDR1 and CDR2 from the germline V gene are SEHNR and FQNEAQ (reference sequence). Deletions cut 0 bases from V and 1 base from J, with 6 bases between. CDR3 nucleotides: TGTGCCAGCAGCTTAGCGACGGTTAACTATGGCTACACCTTC. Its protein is CASSLATVNYGYTF.

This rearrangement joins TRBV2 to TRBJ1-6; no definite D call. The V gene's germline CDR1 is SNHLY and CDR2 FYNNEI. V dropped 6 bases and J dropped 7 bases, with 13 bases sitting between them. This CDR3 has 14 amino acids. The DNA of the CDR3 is TGTGCCAGCAGGGAACAGATTGCCAATTCACCCCTCCACTTT. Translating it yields CASREQIANSPLHF.

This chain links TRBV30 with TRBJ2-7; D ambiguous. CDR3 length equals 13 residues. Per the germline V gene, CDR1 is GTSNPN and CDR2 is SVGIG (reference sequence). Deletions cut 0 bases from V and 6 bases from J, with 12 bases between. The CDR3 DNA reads TGTGCCTGGAGTGTACTGAGAGGCTCCGAGCAGTACTTC. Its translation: CAWSVLRGSEQYF.

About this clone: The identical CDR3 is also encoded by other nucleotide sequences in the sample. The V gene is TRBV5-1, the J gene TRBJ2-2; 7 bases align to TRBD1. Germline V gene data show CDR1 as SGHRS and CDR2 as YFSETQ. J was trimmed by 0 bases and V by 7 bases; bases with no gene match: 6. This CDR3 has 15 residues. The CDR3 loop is CASRLGTANTGELFF. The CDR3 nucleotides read TGCGCCAGCCGCCTAGGGACAGCGAACACCGGGGAGCTGTTTTTT.

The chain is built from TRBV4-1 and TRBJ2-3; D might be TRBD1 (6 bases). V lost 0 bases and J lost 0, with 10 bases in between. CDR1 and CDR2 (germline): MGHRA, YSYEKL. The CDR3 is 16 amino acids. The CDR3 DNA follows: TGCGCCAGCAGCCAAGATTTAAGGGGGAGCACAGATACGCAGTATTTT. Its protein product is CASSQDLRGSTDTQYF.

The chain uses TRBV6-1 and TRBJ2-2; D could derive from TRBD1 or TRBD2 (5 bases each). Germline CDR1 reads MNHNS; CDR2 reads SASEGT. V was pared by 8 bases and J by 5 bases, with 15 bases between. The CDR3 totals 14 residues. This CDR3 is CASGAGTNTGELFF. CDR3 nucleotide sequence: TGTGCCAGCGGAGCCGGGACCAATACCGGGGAGCTGTTTTTT.

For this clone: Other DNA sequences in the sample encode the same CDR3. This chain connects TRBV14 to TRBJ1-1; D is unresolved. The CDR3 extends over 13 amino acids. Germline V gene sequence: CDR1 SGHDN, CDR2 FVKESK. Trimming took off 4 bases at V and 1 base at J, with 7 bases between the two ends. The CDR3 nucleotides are TGTGCCAGCAGCCGGCAGGAGAACACTGAAGCTTTCTTT. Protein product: CASSRQENTEAFF.

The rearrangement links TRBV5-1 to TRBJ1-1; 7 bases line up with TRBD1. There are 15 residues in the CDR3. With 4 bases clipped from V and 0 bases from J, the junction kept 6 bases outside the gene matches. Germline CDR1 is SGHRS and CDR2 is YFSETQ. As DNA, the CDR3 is TGCGCCAGCAGCCCAGACAGGGCCGTGAACACTGAAGCTTTCTTT. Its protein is CASSPDRAVNTEAFF.

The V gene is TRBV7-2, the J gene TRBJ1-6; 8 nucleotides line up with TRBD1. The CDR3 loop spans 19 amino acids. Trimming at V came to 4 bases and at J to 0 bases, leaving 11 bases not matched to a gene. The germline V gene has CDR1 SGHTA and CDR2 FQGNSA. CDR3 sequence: CASSSFGAGGFSYNSPLHF. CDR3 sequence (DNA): TGTGCCAGCAGCTCCTTCGGGGCAGGGGGCTTCTCCTATAATTCACCCCTCCACTTT. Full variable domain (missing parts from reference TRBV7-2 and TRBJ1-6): GAGVSQSPSNKVTEKGKDVELRCDPISGHTALYWYRQSLGQGLEFLIYFQGNSAPDKSGLPSDRFSAERTGGSVSTLTIQRTQQEDSAVYLCASSSFGAGGFSYNSPLHFGNGTRLTVT.

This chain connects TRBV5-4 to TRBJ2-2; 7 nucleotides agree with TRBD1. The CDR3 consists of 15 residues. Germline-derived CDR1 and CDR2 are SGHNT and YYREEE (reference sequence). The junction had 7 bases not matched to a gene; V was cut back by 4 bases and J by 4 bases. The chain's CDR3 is CASSPEGTATGELFF. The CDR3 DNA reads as TGTGCCAGCAGCCCAGAGGGGACAGCCACCGGGGAGCTGTTTTTT.

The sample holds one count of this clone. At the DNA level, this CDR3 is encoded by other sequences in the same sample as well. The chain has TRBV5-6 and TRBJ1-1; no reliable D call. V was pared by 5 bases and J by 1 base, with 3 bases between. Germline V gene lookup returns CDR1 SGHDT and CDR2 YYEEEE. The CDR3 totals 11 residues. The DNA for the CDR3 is TGTGCCAGCAGGGGGAACACTGAAGCTTTCTTT. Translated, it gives CASRGNTEAFF. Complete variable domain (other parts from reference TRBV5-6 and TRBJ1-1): DAGVTQSPTHLIKTRGQQVTLRCSPKSGHDTVSWYQQALGQGPQFIFQYYEEEERQRGNFPDRFSGHQFPNYSSELNVNALLLGDSALYLCASRGNTEAFFGQGTRLTVV.

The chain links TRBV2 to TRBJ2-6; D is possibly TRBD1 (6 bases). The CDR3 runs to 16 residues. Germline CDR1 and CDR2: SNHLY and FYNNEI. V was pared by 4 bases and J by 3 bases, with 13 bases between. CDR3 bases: TGTGCCAGCAGTGGTACAGGGAAGATTGGGGCCAACGTCCTGACTTTC. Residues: CASSGTGKIGANVLTF.

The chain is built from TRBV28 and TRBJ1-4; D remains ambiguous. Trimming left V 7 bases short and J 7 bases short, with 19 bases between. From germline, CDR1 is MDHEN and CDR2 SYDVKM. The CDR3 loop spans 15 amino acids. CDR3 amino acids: CASTKGAVPGEKLFF. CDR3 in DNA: TGTGCCAGCACTAAGGGAGCGGTCCCGGGTGAAAAACTGTTTTTT. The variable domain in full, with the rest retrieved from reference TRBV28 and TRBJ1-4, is DVKVTQSSRYLVKRTGEKVFLECVQDMDHENMFWYRQDPGLGLRLIYFSYDVKMKEKGDIPEGYSVSREKKERFSLILESASTNQTSMYLCASTKGAVPGEKLFFGSGTQLSVL.

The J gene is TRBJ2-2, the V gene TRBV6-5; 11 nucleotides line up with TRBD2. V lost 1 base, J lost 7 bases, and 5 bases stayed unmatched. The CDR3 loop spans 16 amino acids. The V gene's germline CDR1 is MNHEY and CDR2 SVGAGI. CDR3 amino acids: CASSYLLAGASGELFF. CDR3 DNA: TGTGCCAGCAGTTACTTACTAGCGGGAGCCAGCGGGGAGCTGTTTTTT.